Shown below are 3 T cell receptor beta chains from a single sample sequenced in a study of T-cell memory formation after mild COVID-19 (dated by TCRdb to about 2021). Receptor libraries were prepared by 5' RACE. Sequenced using an Illumina NovaSeq 6000. The public reads were reprocessed in TCRdb via fastp at Q25 and MiXCR, keeping in-frame beta chains. Records with the same CDR3 protein are collapsed into one entry carrying the most frequent genes and DNA. The sample profile shows a few hundred thousand distinct CDR3 sequences; approximately 15% of them were found once. In total, the top ten clones hold about 21% of the sample. Sequenced input: PBMCs or a T cell subset sorted from them (not recorded which). The receptors derive from a man aged 18 to 29 who had mild COVID-19 (a few samples of this study predate the infection). The sample titles of this study are shuffled in the database, so cell type and time point are left out; the donor was told from shared clones.

The chain couples TRBV7-2 to TRBJ2-2; 16 positions agree with TRBD2. The CDR3 extends over 19 amino acids. Germline values: CDR1 SGHTA, CDR2 FQGNSA. The V and J ends lost 5 bases and 0 bases, in that order; junction bases with no gene match: 6. The CDR3 DNA sequence: TGTGCCAGCAGCCGACCGGGACTAGCGGGGGGGCCGAACACCGGGGAGCTGTTTTTT. Encoded protein: CASSRPGLAGGPNTGELFF. The variable domain in full, completed from reference TRBV7-2 and TRBJ2-2, reads GAGVSQSPSNKVTEKGKDVELRCDPISGHTALYWYRQSLGQGLEFLIYFQGNSAPDKSGLPSDRFSAERTGGSVSTLTIQRTQQEDSAVYLCASSRPGLAGGPNTGELFFGEGSRLTVL.

The J gene is TRBJ2-2, the V gene TRBV10-3, with 11 bases matching TRBD2. V was pared by 4 bases and J by 8 bases, with 9 bases of the junction left unmatched. The CDR3 totals 16 residues. The germline V gene encodes CDR1 ENHRY and CDR2 SYGVKD. The CDR3 reads CAISVTSGGPAGELFF. CDR3 DNA sequence: TGTGCCATCAGTGTAACTAGCGGGGGCCCCGCGGGGGAGCTGTTTTTT.

This clonotype was counted only a few times. The rearrangement links TRBV20-1 to TRBJ1-4; D gene uncertain. The CDR3 is 12 amino acids. Germline V gives CDR1 DFQATT, CDR2 SNEGSKA (reference sequence). The V end lost 3 bases, the J end lost 5 bases, and 7 bases lay between the germline ends. CDR3 sequence reads: CSARVPNEKLFF. The CDR3 DNA is TGCAGTGCTAGGGTCCCCAATGAAAAACTGTTTTTT.